The clone carrying this T cell receptor (beta chain) was counted ten times or more. Its antigen is as yet unknown. The data belong to a study of cytomegalovirus exposure and HLA in healthy donors. Findings and limits, study-wide: Previously analyzed data showed that most TCR beta V segments were productive at a frequency of about 90% or about 30%.

The germline V gene has CDR1 SGDLS and CDR2 YYNGEE. With 3 bases removed from V and 1 base from J, the gap between germline ends came to 8 bases. The CDR3 length is 14 residues. Amplification used 60 Vbeta primers and 13 Jbeta primers. Original processing methods: The count from a later analysis was 70 million to 85 million unique TCR beta chains, some 10 million of them shared. Clones were read by immunoSEQ multiplex PCR, and TCRdb kept only the in-frame ones, dropping some. V and J calls and clone size are as listed in that table; D and trimming were resolved from the DNA. The sample includes about 80,000 clones, roughly 65% seen only once; the top ten take under 4.5%.

The receptor's source is a male donor in good health and CMV-seropositive. The material sequenced was PBMCs. The V gene is TRBV9, the J gene TRBJ1-3; maybe TRBD1 (6 bases). The CDR3 DNA reads TGTGCCAGCAGCGGACAGGTTTCTGGAAACACCATATATTTT. It is translated as CASSGQVSGNTIYF.